One sample yielded the 16 T cell receptor beta chains listed below, sequenced in a study of cytomegalovirus exposure and HLA in healthy donors. 60 Vbeta and 13 Jbeta primers were used in PCR. Profiled with immunoSEQ multiplex PCR; TCRdb holds only in-frame clones, not every one. The top ten clones hold roughly 1.2% of a sample with about 160,000 clones, about 77% of them seen once. What was sequenced was PBMCs. Receptor source: a woman aged 45-65 years in good health and CMV-seronegative.

The chain carries TRBV28 and TRBJ1-1, with 9 bases aligning to TRBD1. The J segment lost 5 bases and the V segment lost 4 bases, leaving 11 bases of the junction unmatched. Looked up from germline, CDR1 is MDHEN and CDR2 is SYDVKM. The CDR3 spans 16 residues. CDR3 sequence (DNA): TGTGCCAGCAGTTACGAACAGGGGGCGGGGGGTACTGAAGCTTTCTTT. Its protein is CASSYEQGAGGTEAFF.

This chain uses TRBV5-1 with TRBJ2-6, with 9 bases matching TRBD1. CDR1 and CDR2 (germline): SGHRS, YFSETQ. The CDR3 is 17 residues long. Losses at the gene ends were 3 bases for V and 2 bases for J; bases not matched to a gene: 6. For the CDR3, the DNA is TGCGCCAGCAGCTCCCGGGACAGGGATGCTGGGGCCAACGTCCTGACTTTC. Protein product: CASSSRDRDAGANVLTF.

The V and J genes are TRBV6-6 and TRBJ2-3; tentative D call: TRBD1 (6 bases). The CDR3 contains 14 residues. CDR1 is MNHNY and CDR2 is SVGAGI in the germline V gene (reference sequence). Trimming shortened V by 6 bases and J by 0 bases, and 10 bases separated the two germline ends. Written as DNA, the CDR3 is TGTGCCAGCAGCTATGGACAGAGCACAGATACGCAGTATTTT. Protein sequence: CASSYGQSTDTQYF.

This rearrangement joins TRBV27 to TRBJ1-2, with D uncertain. V was trimmed by 5 bases and J by 6 bases, leaving 16 bases between them. Germline V gene data show CDR1 as MNHEY and CDR2 as SMNVEV (reference sequence). The CDR3 contains 14 residues. The CDR3 DNA is TGTGCCAGCAGTCCCTCTGCGGGGTGGAATGGCTACACCTTC. This sequence encodes CASSPSAGWNGYTF.

The chain couples TRBV27 to TRBJ2-7; D ambiguous. This CDR3 has 13 residues. V was cut by 3 bases and J by 1 base, with 7 bases left in between. The germline gives CDR1 MNHEY, CDR2 SMNVEV (reference sequence). CDR3 coding DNA: TGTGCCAGCAGTTTTAGCCAGTCCTACGAGCAGTACTTC. Translated, it gives CASSFSQSYEQYF.

This clone was picked up one time. This chain uses TRBV28 with TRBJ2-6, with TRBD1 matching over 11 bases. J gave up 2 bases and V 8 bases, and 8 bases lay outside the gene matches. Germline V CDR1 and CDR2: MDHEN, SYDVKM. This CDR3 is 17 amino acids long. In DNA, the CDR3 is TGTGCCAGCGACGGGACAGGGGGGCCAGCTGGGGCCAACGTCCTGACTTTC. As protein: CASDGTGGPAGANVLTF.

V gene TRBV5-6 combines with J gene TRBJ2-3; no firm D call. Germline V lookup: CDR1 SGHDT, CDR2 YYEEEE. This CDR3 region has 14 residues. The V end lost 0 bases, the J end lost 3 bases, and 8 bases lay between the germline ends. The DNA for the CDR3 is TGTGCCAGCAGCTTGGAGTATCGGACAGATACGCAGTATTTT. Encoded protein: CASSLEYRTDTQYF.

The rearrangement uses TRBV11-2 and TRBJ2-1; maybe TRBD1 (6 bases). The CDR3 covers 19 residues. Germline lookup yields CDR1 SGHAT and CDR2 FQNNGV. The V gene lost 3 bases and the J gene lost 0 bases, with 21 bases spanning the gap. As DNA, the CDR3 is TGTGCCAGCAGCTTGGTTAGTGGTCGAGGACAGAGCTCCTACAATGAGCAGTTCTTC. It specifies CASSLVSGRGQSSYNEQFF.

On this clone: The sample holds other DNA sequences that translate to the same CDR3. The V gene is TRBV18, the J gene TRBJ2-3; a possible D gene is TRBD2 (6 bases). The ends were cut back, 3 bases at V and 4 bases at J, with 8 bases in the middle. The V gene's germline CDR1 is KGHSH and CDR2 LQKENI. The CDR3 runs to 13 residues. The DNA of the CDR3 is TGTGCCAGCTCACCTCCGGGGGCAGATACGCAGTATTTT. Protein sequence: CASSPPGADTQYF.

In its sample, this clone was seen once. This chain uses TRBV25-1 with TRBJ2-3, with TRBD2 as a possible D gene (5 bases). This CDR3 region has 14 residues. V was cut by 5 bases and J by 0 bases, with 9 bases left in between. Germline CDR1 and CDR2: MGHDK and SYGVNS. The CDR3 DNA is TGTGCCAGCAGTCGGGGAACTAGCACAGATACGCAGTATTTT. Translating it yields CASSRGTSTDTQYF.

This sequence joins TRBV18 and TRBJ2-7; 8 bases align to TRBD1. This CDR3 has 14 amino acids. The germline CDR1 and CDR2 sequences are KGHSH and LQKENI. J was trimmed by 3 bases and V by 2 bases; bases with no gene match: 3. CDR3 residues: CASSPSTGDYEQYF. In nucleotides, the CDR3 is TGTGCCAGCTCACCATCGACAGGGGACTACGAGCAGTACTTC.

Note on this clone: The CDR3 end shows no conserved phenylalanine or tryptophan, and so a read error is likely. The V gene is TRBV2, the J gene TRBJ1-1, with TRBD1 as a possible D gene (6 bases). Looked up from germline, CDR1 is SNHLY and CDR2 is FYNNEI. This CDR3 has 17 amino acids. Trimming pared 2 bases from V and 1 base from J, leaving 17 bases between. CDR3 nucleotides: TGTGCCAGCAGTGAACCCGTGGGGACAAAACCGAACACTGAAGCTTTCCTT. This translates into CASSEPVGTKPNTEAFL.

The rearrangement joins TRBV4-3 to TRBJ1-2, with D perhaps TRBD1 (6 bases). Germline values: CDR1 LGHNA, CDR2 YSLEER. V was cut by 1 base and J by 8 bases, with 14 bases left in between. This CDR3 is built from 14 residues. DNA for the CDR3: TGCGCCAGCAGCCAAGGGACGGGGGGGGCGGGCTACACCTTC. This codes for CASSQGTGGAGYTF.

V usage is TRBV5-1 and J usage is TRBJ1-2; 7 bases line up with TRBD1. J lost 3 bases, V lost 4 bases, and 3 bases had no gene match. The germline V gene has CDR1 SGHRS and CDR2 YFSETQ. The CDR3 is made up of 13 amino acids. CDR3 loop: CASSQTGDYGYTF. The CDR3 nucleotides read TGCGCCAGCAGCCAAACAGGGGACTATGGCTACACCTTC.

This clone came up a few times. The chain combines TRBV28 with TRBJ1-1; D uncertain. This CDR3 contains 12 residues. Germline V gene data show CDR1 as MDHEN and CDR2 as SYDVKM. Trimming removed 7 bases at V and 3 bases at J, with 9 bases between. CDR3 amino acids: CASKSADTEAFF. The CDR3 coding sequence is TGTGCCAGCAAGAGTGCGGACACTGAAGCTTTCTTT.

This clone has just a few counts. V usage is TRBV6-5 and J usage is TRBJ2-1, with 8 bases lining up with TRBD1. Losses at the gene ends were 6 bases for V and 12 bases for J; bases not matched to a gene: 10. The CDR3 contains 13 residues. CDR1 and CDR2 from the germline V gene are MNHEY and SVGAGI. CDR3 nucleotide sequence: TGTGCCAGCAGCCAGACAGGGGTAGAAGGGCAGTTCTTC. It yields the protein CASSQTGVEGQFF.